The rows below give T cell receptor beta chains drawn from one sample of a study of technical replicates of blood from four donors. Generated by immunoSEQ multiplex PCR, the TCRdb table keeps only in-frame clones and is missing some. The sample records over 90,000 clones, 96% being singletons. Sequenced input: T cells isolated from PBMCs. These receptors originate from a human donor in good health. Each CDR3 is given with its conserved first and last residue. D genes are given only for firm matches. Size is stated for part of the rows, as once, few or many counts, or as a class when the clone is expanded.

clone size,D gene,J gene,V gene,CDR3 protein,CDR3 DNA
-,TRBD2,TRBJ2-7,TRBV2,CASRTGTSGPYEQYF,TGTGCCAGCAGGACCGGGACTAGCGGTCCCTACGAGCAGTACTTC
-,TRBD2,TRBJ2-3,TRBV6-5,CASSYSSGNVDTQYF,TGTGCCAGCAGTTACTCTAGCGGGAATGTAGATACGCAGTATTTT
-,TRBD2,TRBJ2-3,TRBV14,CASSQGRGKDGTDTQYF,TGTGCCAGCAGCCAAGGGCGGGGGAAAGATGGGACAGATACGCAGTATTTT
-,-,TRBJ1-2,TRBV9,CASSTYQDGYTF,TGTGCCAGCAGCACTTATCAGGATGGCTACACCTTC
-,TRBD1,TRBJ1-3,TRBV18,CASSPGQVPGNTIYF,TGTGCCAGCTCACCGGGACAGGTCCCTGGAAACACCATATATTTT
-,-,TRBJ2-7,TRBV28,CASSLVRNRGAEQYF,TGTGCCAGCAGTTTGGTCCGGAACCGGGGTGCTGAGCAGTACTTC
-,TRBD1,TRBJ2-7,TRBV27,CASRQGAGEQYF,TGTGCTTCGAGGCAGGGGGCTGGGGAGCAGTACTTC
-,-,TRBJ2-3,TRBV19,CASTPAGGSTDTQYF,TGTGCCAGTACCCCAGCGGGCGGCAGCACAGATACGCAGTATTTT
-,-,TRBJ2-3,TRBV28,CASSTSPPLGRSTDTQYF,TGTGCCAGCAGTACTTCCCCCCCCCTGGGCAGGAGCACAGATACGCAGTATTTT
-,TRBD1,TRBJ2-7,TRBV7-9,CASSSPGQWKF,TGTGCCAGCAGCTCGCCGGGACAGTGGAAGTTC
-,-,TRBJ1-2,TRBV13,CASSFDQDSLYGYTF,TGTGCCAGCAGCTTCGACCAAGACAGTCTTTATGGCTACACCTTC
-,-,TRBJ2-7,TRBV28,CASSSTSSGTQEQYF,TGTGCCAGCAGTTCCACCAGTTCCGGGACACAGGAGCAGTACTTC
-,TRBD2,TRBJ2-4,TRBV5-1,CASSLLTSGRGTYGGKNIQYF,TGCGCCAGCAGCCTCCTAACTAGCGGGAGAGGTACCTATGGTGGCAAAAACATTCAGTACTTC
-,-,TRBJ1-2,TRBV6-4,CASSVGENYGYTF,TGTGCCAGCAGTGTGGGAGAGAACTATGGCTACACCTTC
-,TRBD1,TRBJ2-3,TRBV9,CASSLYGQGIDTQYF,TGTGCCAGCAGTCTTTATGGACAGGGCATAGATACGCAGTATTTT
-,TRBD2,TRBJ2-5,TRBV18,CASSPQISGSYETQYF,TGTGCCAGCTCACCACAGATTAGCGGGAGCTATGAGACCCAGTACTTC
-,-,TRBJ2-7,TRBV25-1,CASSANSYEQYF,TGTGCCAGCAGTGCAAACTCCTACGAGCAGTACTTC
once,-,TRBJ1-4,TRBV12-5,CASGLEVQVGEKLFF,TGTGCTAGTGGTTTGGAGGTCCAGGTTGGGGAAAAACTGTTTTTT
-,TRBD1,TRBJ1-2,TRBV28,CASSPSIGQGFYGYTF,TGTGCCAGCAGTCCCTCCATTGGACAGGGCTTCTATGGCTACACCTTC
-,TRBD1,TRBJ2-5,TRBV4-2,CASSQESTTGGQETQYF,TGTGCCAGCAGCCAAGAATCCACGACAGGGGGCCAAGAGACCCAGTACTTC
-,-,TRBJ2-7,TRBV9,CASSSQGGLDEQYF,TGTGCCAGCAGTAGCCAGGGTGGTTTAGACGAGCAGTACTTC
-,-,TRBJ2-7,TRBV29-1,CSVGGGYEQYF,TGCAGCGTTGGAGGGGGCTACGAGCAGTACTTC
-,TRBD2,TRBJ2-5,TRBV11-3,CASSLTSGSETQYF,TGTGCCAGCAGCTTGACTAGCGGGAGTGAGACCCAGTACTTC
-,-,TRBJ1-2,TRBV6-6,CASDRPGQSYGYTF,TGTGCCAGCGACCGGCCGGGACAAAGCTATGGCTACACCTTC
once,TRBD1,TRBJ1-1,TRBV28,CASSFGTGQGYMNTEAFF,TGTGCCAGCAGTTTTGGGACGGGACAGGGGTACATGAACACTGAAGCTTTCTTT
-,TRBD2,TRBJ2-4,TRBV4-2,CASSQEAGGPTRGIQYF,TGTGCCAGCAGCCAAGAAGCGGGAGGGCCGACTCGTGGCATTCAGTACTTC
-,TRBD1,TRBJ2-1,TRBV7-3,CASSLGTAYNEQFF,TGTGCCAGCAGCTTAGGGACAGCCTACAATGAGCAGTTCTTC
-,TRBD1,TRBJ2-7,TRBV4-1,CASSQQQGAAREQYF,TGCGCCAGCAGCCAACAACAGGGGGCTGCGCGTGAGCAGTACTTC
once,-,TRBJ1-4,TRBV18,CASSPPGVASGEKLFF,TGTGCCAGCTCACCCCCCGGGGTTGCGTCTGGTGAAAAACTGTTTTTT